This T cell receptor beta chain was identified in a study of T cell changes during pregnancy in multiple sclerosis. On this clone itself: The same CDR3 is also encoded by other DNA sequences in this sample.

The CDR3 spans 15 residues. V lost 2 bases and J lost 0, with 11 bases in between. Germline V gene sequence: CDR1 MNHEY, CDR2 SMNVEV (reference sequence). Clones were sequenced by immunoSEQ multiplex PCR, and TCRdb holds only the in-frame ones, with some missing. Found here are around 23,000 clones, roughly nine tenths of them singletons; the top ten hold under 9.5%. The genes are TRBV27 and TRBJ2-7; D is unclear. This clonotype was sampled from a female donor in good health, enrolled as a control in a pregnancy study. This specimen was CD8+ T cells from peripheral blood mononuclear cells, taken in the third trimester of pregnancy. CDR3 protein: CASSLGQASSYEQYF. The CDR3 DNA reads as TGTGCCAGCAGTTTAGGGCAGGCCAGCTCCTACGAGCAGTACTTC.